These 23 T cell receptor beta chains share one sample of origin, sequenced in a study of T cells in Graves' hyperthyroidism and ophthalmopathy. The TCR beta CDR3 regions underwent amplification using RNA transcripts as the source. When the TCR CDR3 underwent first-round RT-PCR, the HTBI primer set was used. MiXCR, applied by TCRdb to the multiplex PCR reads, yields one record per CDR3 protein. The sample yields around 500,000 distinct CDR3 sequences, roughly a sixth seen once. The sequencing sample was made of blood. These TCRs come from a woman aged 25 to 39 with Graves' ophthalmopathy.

This clonotype was seen repeatedly, ten times or more. CDR3 DNA: TGTGCCAGCAGTACCGACAGGGGAGATGAGCAGTTCTTC. Translation: CASSTDRGDEQFF. The chain carries TRBV12-3 or TRBV12-4 and TRBJ2-1, with 8 bases that match TRBD1. This CDR3 is built from 13 residues. The V segment lost 5 bases and the J segment 8 bases; nucleotides outside the gene matches: 5.

This clonotype came up a few times. The V gene is TRBV24-1, the J gene TRBJ1-1; D possibly corresponds to TRBD1 (5 bases). The germline V and J ends were trimmed by 4 bases and 0 bases, with 11 bases remaining between them. CDR1 is KGHDR, CDR2 SFDVKD, per germline. The CDR3 has 15 residues. CDR3 region: CATSESGRLNTEAFF. CDR3 nucleotides: TGTGCCACCAGTGAATCGGGACGGTTGAACACTGAAGCTTTCTTT.

This chain links TRBV28 with TRBJ2-5; D not resolved. Germline loops: CDR1 MDHEN, CDR2 SYDVKM. CDR3 size: 14 residues. V gave up 3 bases and J gave up 2 bases, with 10 bases separating them. The CDR3 nucleotides read TGTGCCAGCAGTTTTGCTATAAGTCAAGAGACCCAGTACTTC. The encoded protein is CASSFAISQETQYF. The full variable domain, completed using reference TRBV28 and TRBJ2-5, is DVKVTQSSRYLVKRTGEKVFLECVQDMDHENMFWYRQDPGLGLRLIYFSYDVKMKEKGDIPEGYSVSREKKERFSLILESASTNQTSMYLCASSFAISQETQYFGPGTRLLVL.

This chain connects TRBV28 to TRBJ1-2; 9 bases agree with TRBD1. The germline gives CDR1 MDHEN, CDR2 SYDVKM. CDR3 length: 15 amino acids. Trimming at V came to 6 bases and at J to 6 bases, leaving 11 bases not matched to a gene. DNA for the CDR3: TGTGCCAGCAGGAAGCCGGGACAGGGAGGGAATGGCTACACCTTC. As protein: CASRKPGQGGNGYTF.

J is TRBJ1-2 and V is TRBV20-1; D may be TRBD1 (6 bases). Trimming removed 1 base at V and 5 bases at J, with 17 bases between. Germline V gene data show CDR1 as DFQATT and CDR2 as SNEGSKA (reference sequence). There are 15 residues in the CDR3. CDR3 sequence (DNA): TGCAGTGCTAGAGGGTTGCTCGGGGGGGCTTATGGCTACACCTTC. This codes for CSARGLLGGAYGYTF.

V and J are TRBV20-1 and TRBJ1-6, with 8 positions matching TRBD1. The CDR3 spans 15 residues. Trimming at V came to 6 bases and at J to 9 bases, leaving 13 bases not matched to a gene. From germline, CDR1 is DFQATT and CDR2 SNEGSKA (reference sequence). The CDR3: CSALDRATGGSPLHF. The CDR3 DNA reads TGCAGTGCCTTAGACAGGGCCACAGGGGGTTCACCCCTCCACTTT.

The rearrangement links TRBV10-2 to TRBJ1-1; D might be TRBD1 (6 bases). The CDR3 length is 12 residues. Trimming left V 6 bases short and J 4 bases short, with 9 bases between. Germline lookup yields CDR1 WSHSY and CDR2 SAAADI. CDR3 sequence reads: CASRQGSTEAFF. Here the CDR3 DNA reads TGCGCCAGCAGGCAGGGGTCCACTGAAGCTTTCTTT.

On this clonotype: The junction departs from the called germline gene at one end, perhaps through a read error. This chain joins TRBV28 and TRBJ1-2; TRBD1 matches at 9 bases. Germline V gene lookup returns CDR1 MDHEN and CDR2 SYDVKM. This CDR3 spans 14 amino acids. The CDR3 loop is CASSPRDRVGGFSF. CDR3 nucleotide sequence: TGTGCCAGCAGTCCCCGGGACAGGGTCGGCGGATTCTCCTTC.

The sample holds many counts of this clonotype. This chain links TRBV28 with TRBJ2-1; D is ambiguous. Trimming left V 7 bases short and J 6 bases short, with 10 bases between. The germline CDR1 and CDR2 sequences are MDHEN and SYDVKM. The CDR3 is made up of 12 amino acids. The CDR3: CASIAGINEQFF. The CDR3 DNA is TGTGCCAGCATTGCAGGTATCAATGAGCAGTTCTTC.

A note on this clonotype: A much larger clone lies one base from this, so it may be a read error. The rearrangement uses TRBV18 and TRBJ2-7; 8 positions agree with TRBD1. This CDR3 has 14 amino acids. Germline V CDR1 and CDR2: KGHSH, LQKENI. The CDR3 DNA reads TGTGCCAGCGCAAAGGGACAGGCTGTTTACGAGCAGCACTTC. This translates into CASAKGQAVYEQHF.

V and J are TRBV20-1 and TRBJ2-5; 10 bases align to TRBD2. CDR1 is DFQATT, CDR2 SNEGSKA, per germline (reference sequence). The CDR3 runs 16 residues. Trimming removed 6 bases from V and 5 bases from J; junction bases left unmatched: 15. The CDR3 DNA reads TGCAGTGCCCGGCATACAGCGGGAGGGGAGTGGGAGACCCAGTACTTC. It translates to CSARHTAGGEWETQYF.

This clonotype occurred a few times. This rearrangement joins TRBV3-1 to TRBJ2-6; the D is unclear. V lost 0 bases to trimming and J lost 9 bases, with 12 bases between them. The germline CDR1 and CDR2 sequences are LGHDT and YNNKEL (reference sequence). The CDR3 runs to 15 residues. The DNA of the CDR3 is TGTGCCAGCAGCCAAGAGCGTCACCTGGGCAACGTCCTGACTTTC. Translating it yields CASSQERHLGNVLTF.

This clonotype turned up a few times. The chain has TRBV11-1 and TRBJ2-5, with a weak D call TRBD1 (6 bases). Germline V gene data show CDR1 as SGHAT and CDR2 as FQDESV (reference sequence). CDR3 length: 13 amino acids. Trimming shortened V by 5 bases and J by 4 bases, and 11 bases separated the two germline ends. The DNA of the CDR3 is TGTGCCAGCAGCCAGGGGATTGGAGAGACCCAGTACTTC. Protein sequence: CASSQGIGETQYF.

This clonotype turned up a few times. The chain couples TRBV29-1 to TRBJ1-5; D is unclear. V lost 4 bases, J lost 2 bases, and 15 bases lay in between. Germline CDR1 SQVTM, CDR2 ANQGSEA. There are 15 residues in the CDR3. CDR3 nucleotides: TGCAGCGTTGCGGGAGGGTTCTTGGGCAATCAGCCCCAGCATTTT. Protein product: CSVAGGFLGNQPQHF.

This clonotype was counted between two and nine times. The rearrangement joins TRBV20-1 to TRBJ1-1; D unresolved. This CDR3 has 15 amino acids. V lost 0 bases to trimming and J lost 1 base, with 12 bases between them. Per germline, CDR1 DFQATT and CDR2 SNEGSKA (reference sequence). CDR3 protein: CSARDEVGRNTEAFF. In DNA, the CDR3 is TGCAGTGCTAGAGATGAGGTGGGTAGGAACACTGAAGCTTTCTTT.

The V call is TRBV5-8, the J call TRBJ2-2; TRBD2 might be the D (6 bases). Trimming took 1 base from V and 0 from J, leaving 10 bases between them. The V gene's germline CDR1 is SGHTS and CDR2 YDEGEE. There are 16 residues in the CDR3. The CDR3 sequence is CASSLLGEANTGELFF. DNA of the CDR3: TGTGCCAGCAGCTTGCTGGGGGAGGCGAACACCGGGGAGCTGTTTTTT.

This clonotype was counted only a few times. The chain employs TRBV7-3 and TRBJ2-4; 7 bases line up with TRBD2. J gave up 1 base and V 5 bases, and 8 bases lay outside the gene matches. This CDR3 is 16 amino acids long. Germline lookup yields CDR1 SGHTA and CDR2 FQGTGA. The chain's CDR3 is CASSLDSGGAKNIQYF. The CDR3 nucleotides are TGTGCCAGCAGCCTGGACTCCGGGGGGGCCAAAAACATTCAGTACTTC.

The chain uses TRBV7-3 and TRBJ2-3; 7 nucleotides agree with TRBD2. Germline loops: CDR1 SGHTA, CDR2 FQGTGA. CDR3 length: 15 amino acids. Trimming removed 1 base from V and 4 bases from J; junction bases left unmatched: 5. The CDR3 nucleotides read TGTGCCAGCAGCTTAAGTCCAGCGGGATCAGATACGCAGTATTTT. Translated: CASSLSPAGSDTQYF. The complete variable domain, with remaining parts taken from reference TRBV7-3 and TRBJ2-3, reads GAGVSQTPSNKVTEKGKYVELRCDPISGHTALYWYRQSLGQGPEFLIYFQGTGAADDSGLPNDRFFAVRPEGSVSTLKIQRTERGDSAVYLCASSLSPAGSDTQYFGPGTRLTVL.

This clonotype was picked up a small number of times. This chain connects TRBV6-5 to TRBJ2-7; 9 bases are a match to TRBD2. Germline V gene data show CDR1 as MNHEY and CDR2 as SVGAGI. This CDR3 region has 15 residues. Losses at the gene ends were 2 bases for V and 1 base for J; bases not matched to a gene: 3. DNA for the CDR3: TGTGCCAGCAGTTACCCGGGACTAGCATCCTACGAGCAGTACTTC. Translating it yields CASSYPGLASYEQYF.

This chain uses TRBV29-1 with TRBJ1-1, with D hard to call. V was clipped by 4 bases and J by 3 bases, with 6 bases between them. CDR3 length: 11 amino acids. Germline CDR1 SQVTM, CDR2 ANQGSEA. The CDR3 DNA is TGCAGCGTTGTTGCAGACACTGAAGCTTTCTTT. It specifies CSVVADTEAFF.

This clonotype was recorded at least ten times. The CDR3 spells CASSSLLRRREQYF. The DNA for the CDR3 is TGTGCCAGCAGTTCCCTCCTCAGGCGACGCGAGCAGTACTTC. This chain joins TRBV6-2 or TRBV6-3 and TRBJ2-7, with D unclear. V lost 4 bases and J 6 bases, leaving 16 bases between the germline ends. Germline CDR1 and CDR2: MNHEY and SVGEGT. This CDR3 is 14 amino acids long.

This clonotype appeared a few times. The chain uses TRBV7-2 and TRBJ2-7; 8 nucleotides align to TRBD2. CDR3 size: 17 residues. V shed 3 bases and J 7 bases; nucleotides not matched to a gene: 17. Germline V lookup: CDR1 SGHTA, CDR2 FQGNSA. CDR3 nucleotides: TGTGCCAGCAGCTTCTCACCCCTCAGCGGGAGAACGGGTGAGCAGTACTTC. Its protein product is CASSFSPLSGRTGEQYF.

The V and J genes are TRBV12-3 or TRBV12-4 and TRBJ2-1; D tentatively reads TRBD1 or TRBD2 (5 bases each). Trimming removed 3 bases at V and 7 bases at J, with 10 bases between. This CDR3 contains 13 residues. CDR3 protein: CASSFGGLNEQFF. The DNA of the CDR3 is TGTGCCAGCAGTTTTGGGGGTTTGAATGAGCAGTTCTTC.